Listed below are T cell receptor beta chains from one sample, sequenced in a study of T-cell memory formation after mild COVID-19. TCRdb fed the 5' RACE reads into MiXCR, producing one record per CDR3 protein. Here the sample spans approximately 250,000 distinct CDR3 sequences, roughly 15% being singletons. Source material: PBMCs or a T cell subset sorted from them (not recorded which). These receptors were taken from an adult woman who had mild COVID-19 (a few samples of this study predate the infection). Cell type and time point are not known. Both conserved end residues are part of each CDR3. D genes are given only for firm matches. Rows may omit the clone size; those that give it use once, few, many or a size class.

cdr3_nt cdr3_aa d_call j_call clone_size v_call
TGTGCCAGCAGCCGCGCCGGCATAACAGGGACTTACTACGAGCAGTACTTC CASSRAGITGTYYEQYF . TRBJ2-7 few TRBV4-2
TGTGCCAGCGATATGGGAGAGACCCAGTACTTC CASDMGETQYF . TRBJ2-5 few TRBV7-9
TGCAGTGCTGTTTGGGGGGGCAATCAGCCCCAGCATTTT CSAVWGGNQPQHF . TRBJ1-5 . TRBV20-1
TGTGCCAGCAGTTTCTCCCGGAAGGTCCCTTCCGCCTACAATGAGCAGTTCTTC CASSFSRKVPSAYNEQFF . TRBJ2-1 . TRBV12-3/TRBV12-4
TGTGCCAGCAGTAAACAGGGGGCAATATTCGGGAGCAATCAGCCCCAGCATTTT CASSKQGAIFGSNQPQHF TRBD1 TRBJ1-5 few TRBV12-3/TRBV12-4
TGCGCCAGCAGCTTCGACCCTAGCACAGATACGCAGTATTTT CASSFDPSTDTQYF . TRBJ2-3 . TRBV5-1
TGTGCCAGCAAACTGGAGGGAGAGACCCAGTACTTC CASKLEGETQYF . TRBJ2-5 many TRBV6-2/TRBV6-3
TGTGCCACCAGTGTGCCTGACACAGATACGCAGTATTTT CATSVPDTDTQYF . TRBJ2-3 . TRBV24-1
TGTGCCAGCAGGGCTAGACAGGTCGGTGGGACTGAAGCTTTCTTT CASRARQVGGTEAFF . TRBJ1-1 . TRBV2
TGTGCCAGCAGCAGAAGACTAGCGGGAACATTGGATACGCAGTATTTT CASSRRLAGTLDTQYF TRBD2 TRBJ2-3 . TRBV7-2
TGTGCCACCGCTGGCAGCGGGAATACGATCGGGGAGCTGTTTTTT CATAGSGNTIGELFF TRBD2 TRBJ2-2 few TRBV24-1
TGTGCCAGCAGCACAAGACAACAGGCTAAAGCTTTCTTT CASSTRQQAKAFF . TRBJ1-1 . TRBV11-2
TGTGCCAGCAGTGACGGACTAGCGGATAACGAGCAGTACTTC CASSDGLADNEQYF TRBD2 TRBJ2-7 few TRBV12-3/TRBV12-4
TGTGCCACCAGTGATTTAGGCAGGGGGCGCGATCAGCCCCAGCATTTT CATSDLGRGRDQPQHF TRBD1 TRBJ1-5 few TRBV24-1
TGTGCCACGAGGACAGGGCGCACCGGGGAGCTGTTTTTT CATRTGRTGELFF TRBD1 TRBJ2-2 few TRBV24-1
TGCGCCAGCAGCCAACCTTTCGACAGGGGACGAGGCAATCAGCCCCAGCATTTT CASSQPFDRGRGNQPQHF TRBD1 TRBJ1-5 few TRBV4-3
TGCGCCAGCGGACAGGGATTGAACACTGAAGCTTTCTTT CASGQGLNTEAFF TRBD1 TRBJ1-1 few TRBV5-1
TGCGCCAGCAGCCCTAGCGGGGGGGCGGAGAACACCGGGGAGCTGTTTTTT CASSPSGGAENTGELFF TRBD2 TRBJ2-2 . TRBV5-1
TGTGCCAGCAGCCAAGTGGGCGGAGGACTATATGGCTACACCTTC CASSQVGGGLYGYTF . TRBJ1-2 few TRBV3-1
TGCGCCAGCAGCCCGGAGCGGGGGGTTAGCGGGAGAGGGGCTGAGCAGTTCTTC CASSPERGVSGRGAEQFF TRBD2 TRBJ2-1 . TRBV4-3
TGTGCCAGCAGTTACAGGGGGCGCTGGAATGGCTACACCTTC CASSYRGRWNGYTF TRBD1 TRBJ1-2 . TRBV6-5
TGTGCCAGCAGCTCCCCTGAAAGGATCTTTAAAAAAGCGGGACCGACGGTGTTCTTC CASSSPERIFKKAGPTVFF TRBD2 TRBJ2-1 few TRBV7-2
TGTGCCAGCAGCTATCAATTGGGACTAGCGGTAACCTACGAGCAGTACTTC CASSYQLGLAVTYEQYF TRBD2 TRBJ2-7 few TRBV7-9
TGTGCCAGTAGTTACTATCCGGGACAGGGGACTGAAGCTTTCTTT CASSYYPGQGTEAFF TRBD1 TRBJ1-1 . TRBV19
TGTGCCAGCAGCTTACCCCAGAAGGGAACTAGCGGGAGATACGAGCAGTTCTTC CASSLPQKGTSGRYEQFF TRBD2 TRBJ2-1 few TRBV7-2
TGTGCCAGCAGCGTAGTGGGGGAGAAAAACTACAATGAGCAGTTCTTC CASSVVGEKNYNEQFF . TRBJ2-1 few TRBV9
TGTGCCAGCAGCCGCCACGTGGAAGGCGTGAGGAACACTGAAGCTTTCTTT CASSRHVEGVRNTEAFF . TRBJ1-1 . TRBV6-5
TGTGCCAGCAGGCTCCAGGGACTAGCGGGCAAGCGATTCTTC CASRLQGLAGKRFF TRBD2 TRBJ2-1 . TRBV27
TGTGCCAGCAGGGGGGCCCGGACCGCTAATGAAAAACTGTTTTTT CASRGARTANEKLFF . TRBJ1-4 . TRBV6-5